This TCR beta chain was observed in a study of blood T cell repertoires in COVID-19. Study overall: Material from acute and convalescent COVID-19 was sourced from the United States, Italy and Spain.

Original handling: Nucleated cell counts were estimated from reference gene primer amplification. Produced via immunoSEQ multiplex PCR; TCRdb's table is partial and in-frame only. V and J calls and clone size are as listed in that table; D and trimming were resolved from the DNA. The sample records about 210,000 clones, more than 75% being singletons. The ends lost 4 bases at V and 3 bases at J; junction bases unmatched: 6. Germline V lookup: CDR1 SGHTA, CDR2 FQGNSA. The CDR3 contains 14 residues. Sequencing was done on a sample of peripheral blood. The chain uses TRBV7-2 and TRBJ2-7; the match to TRBD1 covers 7 bases. The receptor was derived from a woman older than 75 with acute or convalescent COVID-19. CDR3 nucleotide sequence: TGTGCCAGCAGCTCACAGGGACAGTTCTACGAGCAGTACTTC. Its translation: CASSSQGQFYEQYF.